Given below is one T cell receptor (beta chain) in context. The sample originates from a study of shared clonotypes between healthy human individuals. Study-wide context: For every donor, three CD4 naive, three CD4 memory, two CD8 naive and one CD8 memory plates were used.

Assay: immunoSEQ multiplex PCR; the TCRdb copy retains only in-frame clones and omits some. This sample yields 550,000 to 800,000 clones, of which about 74% are seen a single time; over 1.5% belongs to the top ten. The CDR3 is 14 amino acids. Germline values: CDR1 LGHNA, CDR2 YNFKEQ. V lost 3 bases to trimming and J lost 3 bases, with 12 bases between them. The J gene is TRBJ2-7, the V gene TRBV4-2, with a tentative D call TRBD2 (5 bases). Sequencing input: memory CD4+ T cells sorted from blood. Described subset: CD45RA-negative fraction. This sequence originates from a woman aged 30 to 39 in good health. The CDR3 loop reads CASSQAGMGYEQYF. CDR3 coding DNA: TGTGCCAGCAGCCAGGCCGGGATGGGCTACGAGCAGTACTTC.